Shown below are 3 T cell receptor beta chains from a single sample sequenced in a study of T cells after posttransplantation cyclophosphamide. Repertoires were generated with immunoSEQ multiplex PCR, while TCRdb's copy carries only in-frame clones and drops some. The sample contains around 9,000 clones, roughly 98% of which appear only once. Input material: naive CD8+ T cells sorted from PBMCs. All receptors come from a man between 45 and 60 years old in good health, CMV-negative, and a related stem cell transplant donor.

The chain combines TRBV10-3 with TRBJ1-3; 9 positions match TRBD1. J was trimmed by 4 bases and V by 6 bases; bases with no gene match: 4. The CDR3 extends over 14 amino acids. In germline, CDR1 is ENHRY, CDR2 SYGVKD. The CDR3 protein is CAIRGTGHGNTIYF. The CDR3, as DNA: TGTGCCATCAGAGGGACAGGGCACGGAAACACCATATATTTT.

The CDR3 sequence: CAREDRARGEAFF. CDR3 nucleotide sequence: TGTGCCAGAGAGGACAGGGCCCGGGGTGAAGCTTTCTTT. The chain is built from TRBV2 and TRBJ1-1; 8 positions agree with TRBD1. CDR1 and CDR2 from the germline V gene are SNHLY and FYNNEI. The CDR3 spans 13 residues. With 9 bases clipped from V and 7 bases from J, the junction kept 10 bases outside the gene matches.

CDR3: CAIKVALSGGLNTGELFF. CDR3 coding DNA: TGTGCCATCAAAGTGGCCCTTAGCGGGGGGCTGAACACCGGGGAGCTGTTTTTT. This chain uses TRBV10-3 with TRBJ2-2, with TRBD2 identical over 10 bases. Germline assignment: CDR1 ENHRY and CDR2 SYGVKD. J gave up 1 base and V 7 bases, and 12 bases lay outside the gene matches. The CDR3 consists of 18 residues.